This T cell receptor beta chain was recovered during a study of T cell responses to AZD1222 COVID-19 vaccine. General study points: The breadth and depth of Spike-specific TCRs increased once two AZD1222 doses had been given. Donors, mostly white British, included more females; clonal diversity was possibly underestimated. In the spike-specific TCR repertoire, nearly half reportedly target unmutated variant regions. Vaccine-associated CD4 TCRs ranged over spike, dominating at 160-218 and 743-854.

The assay was immunoSEQ multiplex PCR, and TCRdb's table has in-frame clones only and misses some. This table has under 150,000 clones, about nine tenths appearing once. Only one count was recorded for this clone. The antigen remains unidentified. Per germline, CDR1 KGHSH and CDR2 LQKENI. The V and J ends lost 6 bases and 3 bases respectively, with 18 bases between them. CDR3 length: 16 residues. This receptor was taken from an adult who received the AZD1222 COVID-19 vaccine. The genes are TRBV18 and TRBJ2-1, with D perhaps TRBD1 (5 bases). This sample comprised peripheral blood, obtained 28 days after the second AZD1222 dose. CDR3 coding DNA: TGTGCCAGCTCCCCTACCGGGCCCCAGGGCTACAATGAGCAGTTCTTC. Translation gives CASSPTGPQGYNEQFF.